The T cell receptor (beta chain) under discussion was sequenced for a study of blood T cell repertoires in COVID-19 (dated by TCRdb to 2020 to 2021). In the study overall: Collaborator samples came from the United States, Italy and Spain and covered acute and convalescent phases of COVID-19. The material from the prospective study consisted of cDNA or gDNA derived from T cells, B-cell-depleted T cells, or PBMCs. Deeply sampled blood TCRbeta repertoires from subjects exposed to, actively infected with, or recovered from COVID-19 were included in the dataset. The repertoires were made available in a free public database intended to serve as a resource for research on the immune response to SARS-CoV-2. Samples came from the ongoing ImmuneRACE study (first 160 participants) plus 1,254 subjects from 6 global collaborators. Sample metadata almost always included a de-identified subject ID, COVID-19 status, age in years and sex. HLA class I and class II types, where available, came from metadata supplied by the sample provider rather than from assay-based typing.

The collaborating institutions used their own protocols to collect whole blood in K2EDTA tubes. For TCRbeta analysis, collaborators shipped samples as frozen whole blood, isolated PBMCs, or DNA extracted from either of those sample types. This clone has a count of ten or more. Which antigen it targets is not known. Per-base quality was not reported, and no clone a single base away is much larger than it. TCRbeta CDR3 regions were amplified from genomic DNA by means of the immunoSEQ Assay, a bias-controlled multiplex PCR. Regarding the original processing steps: Nucleated cell counts per sample were estimated from amplification of reference gene primers within the assay. To quantify the absolute abundance of each unique TCRbeta CDR3 rearrangement, sequence reads were collapsed and filtered. For each sample, productive Simpson clonality was calculated as the square root of Simpson's diversity index across productive rearrangements. TCRdb obtained this table from immuneACCESS and retained in-frame rearrangements with V and J assigned. These tables miss some clones; where compared with another copy, unresolved V genes account for less than half of the shortfall, and the remainder is unexplained. V and J calls and clone size come straight from that table; D and trimming were deduced from the DNA. For this sample there are over 350,000 clones; 70% to 90% appear just once. Clones ranked in the top ten supply roughly 1.4% of the sample.

From the germline V gene, CDR1 is ENHRY and CDR2 is SYGVKD. The V and J ends are trimmed by 0 bases and 4 bases, leaving 15 bases between them. There are 16 amino acids in the CDR3, from cysteine to phenylalanine inclusive. The CDR3 DNA has 48 bases and is translated from base 1. Overall results and qualifications from the work: Clinical and demographic metadata were provided uncurated, with the amount varying by source and participant.

The sample consisted of peripheral blood. The sequence links TRBV10-3 to TRBJ1-1; a weak D assignment points to TRBD1 (6 bases agree). The TCR originated in a woman under 40 with active or convalescent COVID-19. CDR3 region: CAISESVGGRGTEAFF. The base sequence is TGTGCCATCAGTGAGTCAGTCGGCGGCAGGGGCACTGAAGCTTTCTTT.